The 14 T cell receptor beta chains below come from one sample, sequenced in a study of tumor and adjacent non-tumor tissue in lung cancer. The template was RNA from unsorted bulk tissue. A modified ARM-PCR protocol with three rounds of nested PCR amplified TCRbeta. MiXCR, run by TCRdb on the multiplex PCR reads, gives a single entry per CDR3 protein. The table has tens of thousands of distinct CDR3 sequences, 60% seen once. Material: lung tumor tissue. All receptors derive from a man aged 45 to 65 with non-small cell lung cancer.

Concerning this clonotype: Germline and junction disagree at one end, which may indicate a read error. The chain has TRBV6-6 and TRBJ1-6, with no clear D. The CDR3 is 17 residues long. Germline V gene sequence: CDR1 MNHNY, CDR2 SVGAGI (reference sequence). CDR3 DNA sequence: TGTGCCAGCAGTTACGATGAGAGGAGCTCCTGTAATTCACCCATCCACTTT. Its translation: CASSYDERSSCNSPIHF.

The CDR3 here is CAISGYAETQYF. The CDR3 bases are TGTGCCATCAGTGGGTATGCCGAGACCCAGTACTTC. J is TRBJ2-5 and V is TRBV10-3; D gene unclear. Germline assignment: CDR1 ENHRY and CDR2 SYGVKD. CDR3 size: 12 residues. With 4 bases removed from V and 5 bases from J, the gap between germline ends came to 8 bases.

Remarks on this clonotype: At one end, the junction sequence differs from germline, possibly due to a read error. The CDR3 region has the DNA TGTGCCAGCAGCCAGGTCTACACCAGGGAGCTATTTTTT. Encoded protein: CASSQVYTRELFF. The rearrangement links TRBV4-2 to TRBJ2-2; D might be TRBD1 or TRBD2, each matching 5 bases. The CDR3 runs to 13 residues. The V gene's germline CDR1 is LGHNA and CDR2 YNFKEQ.

V gene TRBV6-1 combines with J gene TRBJ1-2, with 9 bases identical to TRBD1. The CDR3 consists of 15 residues. Trimming at V came to 10 bases and at J to 4 bases, leaving 13 bases not matched to a gene. Germline-derived CDR1 and CDR2 are MNHNS and SASEGT. The CDR3 region has the DNA TGTGCCAACAATGAAGTGGGACAGGGAGGCTATGGCTACACCTTC. Translating gives CANNEVGQGGYGYTF.

To note about this clonotype: This CDR3 fails to terminate in the conserved phenylalanine or tryptophan, so it likely reflects a read error. The genes are TRBV29-1 and TRBJ2-1; 7 nucleotides line up with TRBD1. The V and J ends lost 4 bases and 5 bases, in that order; junction bases with no gene match: 5. The CDR3 has 13 amino acids. Germline-derived CDR1 and CDR2 are SQVTM and ANQGSEA. CDR3 protein: CSVVKQGNNEQFL. CDR3 DNA sequence: TGCAGCGTTGTAAAACAGGGGAACAATGAGCAGTTCCTC.

In its sample, this clonotype was seen once. This likely comes from a read error, as the CDR3 has no conserved phenylalanine or tryptophan at its end. V and J are TRBV11-2 and TRBJ2-1, with D unresolved. This CDR3 comprises 10 residues. The V gene's germline CDR1 is SGHAT and CDR2 FQNNGV. This CDR3 reads CANSLGEQFS. CDR3 nucleotides: TGTGCTAACAGCTTAGGTGAGCAGTTCTCC.

This clonotype came up many times. The genes are TRBV6-6 and TRBJ2-3; 10 positions agree with TRBD1. V shed 5 bases and J 9 bases; nucleotides not matched to a gene: 8. Germline V CDR1 and CDR2: MNHNY, SVGAGI (reference sequence). The CDR3 runs 14 residues. CDR3 sequence reads: CASSRDRGGITQYF. CDR3 in DNA: TGTGCCAGCAGTCGGGACAGGGGAGGGATCACGCAGTATTTT.

This clonotype was recorded at least ten times. The chain carries TRBV6-5 and TRBJ2-7; 9 bases line up with TRBD2. The CDR3 covers 14 residues. Looked up from germline, CDR1 is MNHEY and CDR2 is SVGAGI. J was trimmed by 5 bases and V by 2 bases; bases with no gene match: 4. The CDR3 spells CASSYAGLAHEQYF. CDR3 coding DNA: TGTGCCAGCAGTTACGCGGGACTAGCCCACGAGCAGTACTTC.

The rearrangement uses TRBV24-1 and TRBJ2-3; TRBD2 matches 10 bases. The CDR3 spans 14 residues. V gave up 9 bases and J gave up 5 bases; unmatched junction bases: 7. The germline gives CDR1 KGHDR, CDR2 SFDVKD. The CDR3 DNA sequence: TGTGCCACCGGAGCGGGAGGGCCCGAAGATACGCAGTATTTT. Translated: CATGAGGPEDTQYF.

This clonotype occurred a few times. At one end the junction does not follow the germline gene, possibly because of a read error. The chain links TRBV11-2 to TRBJ2-2; D tentatively fits TRBD1 or TRBD2 (5 bases each). CDR1 is SGHAT and CDR2 is FQNNGV in the germline V gene. The CDR3 runs to 16 residues. CDR3 sequence reads: CTSTTARGSLTGELFF. CDR3 nucleotides: TGTACCAGCACCACAGCGAGGGGCTCCCTCACCGGGGAGCTGTTTTTT.

This clonotype is labeled medium-sized. This chain connects TRBV11-2 to TRBJ2-3; 8 nucleotides align to TRBD1. V was pared by 5 bases and J by 0 bases, with 7 bases of the junction left unmatched. The CDR3 is made up of 16 amino acids. The germline gives CDR1 SGHAT, CDR2 FQNNGV. CDR3 region: CASSPQGAYSTDTQYF. The DNA for the CDR3 is TGTGCCAGCAGCCCTCAGGGGGCGTATAGCACAGATACGCAGTATTTT.

As concerns this clonotype: This may be a read error: a much more frequent sequence differs by one nucleotide. The rearrangement uses TRBV5-5 and TRBJ2-5; D possibly corresponds to TRBD1 (6 bases). Per germline, CDR1 SGHKS and CDR2 YYEKEE (reference sequence). The CDR3 runs 14 residues. In nucleotides, the CDR3 is TGTGCCGGCAGCTCAGGTACAGGGCAAGAGACCCAGTACTTC. Amino acids: CAGSSGTGQETQYF.

Comment on this clonotype: Its ends do not fully match the called genes, so a read error is possible. The chain couples TRBV6-5 to TRBJ2-6; D may be TRBD1 or TRBD2 (6 bases each). Germline lookup yields CDR1 MNHEY and CDR2 SVGAGI. The CDR3 is 17 residues long. The CDR3 reads CASSYTDKAPGADVLTF. In DNA, the CDR3 is TGTGCCAGCAGTTACACCGACAAGGCGCCGGGGGCCGACGTCCTGACTTTC.

This clonotype occurred many times. The chain links TRBV7-9 to TRBJ2-5, with 7 positions matching TRBD1. The V gene end was trimmed by 2 bases and the J gene end by 3 bases; junction bases not matched to a gene: 6. The germline V gene encodes CDR1 SEHNR and CDR2 FQNEAQ (reference sequence). The CDR3 has 15 residues. CDR3 nucleotide sequence: TGTGCCAGCAGCTTACGAGCCCAGGGGGAAGAGACCCAGTACTTC. Translating gives CASSLRAQGEETQYF.